Each of the 22 T cell receptor beta chains below was sequenced from the same sample in a study of cytomegalovirus exposure and HLA in healthy donors. PCR was performed using 60 Vbeta and 13 Jbeta primers. Libraries were prepared by immunoSEQ multiplex PCR; TCRdb keeps only in-frame clonotypes and omits some of them. The sample holds approximately 160,000 clones, around 80% seen once. Sequencing was carried out using PBMCs. The receptors here all came from a man aged 18 to 30 in good health and CMV-seronegative.

The V and J genes are TRBV28 and TRBJ1-3; 9 nucleotides match TRBD1. From germline, CDR1 is MDHEN and CDR2 SYDVKM. V dropped 6 bases and J dropped 1; count of bases not matched to a gene: 16. There are 19 residues in the CDR3. The CDR3 protein is CASRQRQGTGILSGNTIYF. The CDR3 bases are TGTGCCAGCAGGCAACGTCAGGGGACAGGGATTTTATCTGGAAACACCATATATTTT.

V is TRBV25-1 and J is TRBJ1-1; the match to TRBD1 covers 7 bases. Looked up from germline, CDR1 is MGHDK and CDR2 is SYGVNS. J lost 1 base, V lost 4 bases, and 6 bases had no gene match. This CDR3 has 15 amino acids. The CDR3 nucleotides read TGTGCCAGCAGTGGCCAGGGGGACTGGAACACTGAAGCTTTCTTT. The encoded protein is CASSGQGDWNTEAFF.

This clone was seen once. The rearrangement uses TRBV6-4 and TRBJ2-1; 13 nucleotides match TRBD2. Germline V gives CDR1 MRHNA, CDR2 SNTAGT. This CDR3 has 15 residues. V dropped 3 bases and J dropped 9; count of bases not matched to a gene: 5. In DNA form, the CDR3 reads TGTGCCAGCAGTGATGGACTAGCGGGAGCGACTGAGCAGTTCTTC. The encoded protein is CASSDGLAGATEQFF.

This clone was detected only a few times. The chain recombines TRBV20-1 with TRBJ1-1; D call uncertain. Per germline, CDR1 DFQATT and CDR2 SNEGSKA (reference sequence). Trimming removed 5 bases from V and 5 bases from J, with 9 bases in between. The CDR3 sequence is 11 residues long. CDR3 loop: CSAEGETEAFF. The CDR3 DNA follows: TGCAGTGCTGAGGGTGAAACTGAAGCTTTCTTT.

The genes are TRBV21-1 and TRBJ2-7; TRBD1 is the table's D call, not checked against the DNA. TRBV21-1 is a documented pseudogene. CDR3 length: 16 amino acids. The chain's CDR3 is CAAGNRDRDNSYEQYF. In nucleotides, the CDR3 is TGTGCCGCTGGGAACCGCGACCGGGACAACTCCTACGAGCAGTACTTC.

The chain has TRBV7-6 and TRBJ1-1; D might be TRBD1 (5 bases). V shed 1 base and J shed 0 bases, with 15 bases lying between them. Germline V gives CDR1 SGHVS, CDR2 FNYEAQ. The CDR3 spans 17 residues. CDR3 residues: CASSLVAGGKMNTEAFF. The CDR3 DNA reads TGTGCCAGCAGCTTAGTTGCGGGGGGAAAAATGAACACTGAAGCTTTCTTT.

The chain uses TRBV27 and TRBJ1-1; 9 bases map to TRBD1. The CDR3 spans 13 residues. Germline values: CDR1 MNHEY, CDR2 SMNVEV (reference sequence). The V gene end was trimmed by 7 bases and the J gene end by 5 bases; junction bases not matched to a gene: 5. In DNA form, the CDR3 reads TGTGCCAGCAACACCGGGACAGGGACTGAAGCTTTCTTT. It encodes CASNTGTGTEAFF.

The J gene is TRBJ1-5, the V gene TRBV6-6; tentative D call: TRBD1 (5 bases). The CDR3 sequence is 15 residues long. Looked up from germline, CDR1 is MNHNY and CDR2 is SVGAGI (reference sequence). Trimming took 0 bases from V and 2 from J, leaving 8 bases between them. The CDR3 region has the DNA TGTGCCAGCAGTTACTCGGGGGAGGGCAATCAGCCCCAGCATTTT. Translated: CASSYSGEGNQPQHF.

Here the CDR3 reads CASSLFPSAAGELFF. Here the CDR3 DNA reads TGTGCCAGCAGCTTATTCCCTAGCGCGGCCGGGGAGCTGTTTTTT. The genes are TRBV7-9 and TRBJ2-2; weak D call: TRBD2 (6 bases). There are 15 residues in the CDR3. CDR1 is SEHNR, CDR2 FQNEAQ, per germline (reference sequence). V lost 2 bases, J lost 6 bases, and 13 bases lay in between.

The sample holds a few counts of this clone. The genes are TRBV7-9 and TRBJ2-2; 7 bases fit TRBD2. The trim removed 5 bases at V and 4 bases at J, leaving 13 bases unmatched. The CDR3 has 17 residues. The germline CDR1 and CDR2 sequences are SEHNR and FQNEAQ (reference sequence). CDR3 sequence: CASSILAATVGTGELFF. Here the CDR3 DNA reads TGTGCCAGCAGCATCCTAGCGGCCACCGTTGGCACCGGGGAGCTGTTTTTT.

The chain links TRBV6-1 to TRBJ1-5; D is unclear. This CDR3 is built from 15 residues. Trimming cost V 9 bases and J 0 bases, with 15 bases left between them. Germline CDR1 is MNHNS and CDR2 is SASEGT. The CDR3 region has the DNA TGTGCCAGTGAGAGGACTGCGGATAGCAATCAGCCCCAGCATTTT. This encodes CASERTADSNQPQHF.

The chain employs TRBV7-8 and TRBJ2-3, with D uncertain. V was cut by 0 bases and J by 0 bases, with 13 bases left in between. Germline CDR1 SGHVS, CDR2 FQNEAQ. The CDR3 has 17 residues. The CDR3 here is CASSLAQLRKSTDTQYF. The CDR3 DNA follows: TGTGCCAGCAGCTTAGCGCAACTGCGCAAGAGCACAGATACGCAGTATTTT. Full variable domain (rest looked up from reference TRBV7-8 and TRBJ2-3): GAGVSQSPRYKVAKRGQDVALRCDPISGHVSLFWYQQALGQGPEFLTYFQNEAQLDKSGLPSDRFFAERPEGSVSTLKIQRTQQEDSAVYLCASSLAQLRKSTDTQYFGPGTRLTVL.

The chain combines TRBV19 with TRBJ2-3; D possibly corresponds to TRBD2 (5 bases). CDR3 size: 16 residues. The germline V gene has CDR1 LNHDA and CDR2 SQIVND (reference sequence). Trimming pared 1 base from V and 3 bases from J, leaving 14 bases between. CDR3 DNA sequence: TGTGCCAGTAGTATAGCCGACCGGGAAATTACAGATACGCAGTATTTT. This gives the protein CASSIADREITDTQYF.

V gene TRBV7-6 combines with J gene TRBJ2-7; 8 bases match TRBD2. With V trimmed by 4 bases and J by 5 bases, 4 bases remained unmatched. This CDR3 is built from 13 residues. Germline V CDR1 and CDR2: SGHVS, FNYEAQ. The CDR3 loop is CASSSSTSDEQYF. Here the CDR3 DNA reads TGTGCCAGCAGCTCCTCGACTAGCGACGAGCAGTACTTC.

This chain connects TRBV29-1 to TRBJ2-7; D is possibly TRBD2 (5 bases). The CDR3 runs to 13 residues. Per the germline V gene, CDR1 is SQVTM and CDR2 is ANQGSEA. Trimming left V 0 bases short and J 6 bases short, with 12 bases between. Here the CDR3 reads CSVEDGRHAEQYF. The CDR3 nucleotides read TGCAGCGTTGAAGATGGGAGACACGCCGAGCAGTACTTC.

The CDR3 region has the DNA TGCGCCAGCAGTGAGTCTCAACCCACCCTGGCCTCCTACAATGAGCAGTTCTTC. This sequence encodes CASSESQPTLASYNEQFF. The rearrangement uses TRBV10-1 and TRBJ2-1, with D uncertain. The length of the CDR3 is 18 residues. Germline-derived CDR1 and CDR2 are WNHNN and SYGVQD (reference sequence). V was clipped by 0 bases and J by 0 bases, with 15 bases between them.

V usage is TRBV9 and J usage is TRBJ2-1; D might be TRBD2 (5 bases). CDR3 length: 15 residues. Germline-derived CDR1 and CDR2 are SGDLS and YYNGEE. The V end lost 0 bases, the J end lost 0 bases, and 7 bases lay between the germline ends. The CDR3 here is CASSVVGSSYNEQFF. In DNA, the CDR3 is TGTGCCAGCAGCGTAGTAGGGAGCTCCTACAATGAGCAGTTCTTC.

The chain joins TRBV9 to TRBJ2-3; D unclear. The CDR3 is 14 amino acids. V lost 5 bases and J 0 bases, leaving 10 bases between the germline ends. Looked up from germline, CDR1 is SGDLS and CDR2 is YYNGEE. CDR3 residues: CASRRGTSTDTQYF. The CDR3 bases are TGTGCCAGCAGACGCGGAACTAGCACAGATACGCAGTATTTT.

The sample holds one count of this clone. The V and J genes are TRBV28 and TRBJ1-3; D is unclear. Trimming took 6 bases from V and 0 from J, leaving 15 bases between them. The CDR3 consists of 16 residues. Germline V CDR1 and CDR2: MDHEN, SYDVKM. The chain's CDR3 is CASSPPRGFSGNTIYF. The CDR3, as DNA: TGTGCCAGCAGCCCCCCTCGGGGATTCTCTGGAAACACCATATATTTT. The whole variable domain, remainder taken from reference TRBV28 and TRBJ1-3, is DVKVTQSSRYLVKRTGEKVFLECVQDMDHENMFWYRQDPGLGLRLIYFSYDVKMKEKGDIPEGYSVSREKKERFSLILESASTNQTSMYLCASSPPRGFSGNTIYFGEGSWLTVV.

The chain links TRBV6-1 to TRBJ2-1; the match to TRBD1 covers 10 bases. V was pared by 6 bases and J by 3 bases, with 5 bases of the junction left unmatched. CDR1 is MNHNS and CDR2 is SASEGT in the germline V gene. The length of the CDR3 is 15 residues. CDR3 bases: TGTGCCAGCAGGGGGGACAGGGGCGACTACAATGAGCAGTTCTTC. Residues: CASRGDRGDYNEQFF.

This rearrangement joins TRBV28 to TRBJ2-6; D remains unclear. Trimming stripped 5 bases from V and 1 base from J, with 6 bases between. Per germline, CDR1 MDHEN and CDR2 SYDVKM. The CDR3 loop spans 14 amino acids. The CDR3 DNA is TGTGCCAGCAGTCCTCCTTCTGGGGCCAACGTCCTGACTTTC. As protein: CASSPPSGANVLTF.

V is TRBV9 and J is TRBJ2-1, with D perhaps matching TRBD2 (5 bases). Germline CDR1 and CDR2: SGDLS and YYNGEE. V was pared by 3 bases and J by 0 bases, with 13 bases between. The CDR3 totals 16 residues. The CDR3 coding sequence is TGTGCCAGCAGCGATCCAGCGGAAAGCTCCTACAATGAGCAGTTCTTC. This sequence encodes CASSDPAESSYNEQFF.